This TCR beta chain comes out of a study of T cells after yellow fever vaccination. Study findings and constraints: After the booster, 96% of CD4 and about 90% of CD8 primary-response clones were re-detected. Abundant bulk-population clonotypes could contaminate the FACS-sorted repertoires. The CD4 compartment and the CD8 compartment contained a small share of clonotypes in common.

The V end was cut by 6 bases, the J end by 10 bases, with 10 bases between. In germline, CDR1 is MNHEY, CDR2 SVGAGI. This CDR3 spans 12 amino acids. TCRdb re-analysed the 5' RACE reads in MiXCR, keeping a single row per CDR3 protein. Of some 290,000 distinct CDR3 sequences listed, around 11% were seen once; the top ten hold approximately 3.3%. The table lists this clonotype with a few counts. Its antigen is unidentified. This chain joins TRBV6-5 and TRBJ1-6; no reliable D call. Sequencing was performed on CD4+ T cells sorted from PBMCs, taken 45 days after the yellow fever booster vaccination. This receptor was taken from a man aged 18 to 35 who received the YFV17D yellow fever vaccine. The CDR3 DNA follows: TGTGCCAGCAGCCCGCGGTCGTCACCCCTCCACTTT. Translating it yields CASSPRSSPLHF.